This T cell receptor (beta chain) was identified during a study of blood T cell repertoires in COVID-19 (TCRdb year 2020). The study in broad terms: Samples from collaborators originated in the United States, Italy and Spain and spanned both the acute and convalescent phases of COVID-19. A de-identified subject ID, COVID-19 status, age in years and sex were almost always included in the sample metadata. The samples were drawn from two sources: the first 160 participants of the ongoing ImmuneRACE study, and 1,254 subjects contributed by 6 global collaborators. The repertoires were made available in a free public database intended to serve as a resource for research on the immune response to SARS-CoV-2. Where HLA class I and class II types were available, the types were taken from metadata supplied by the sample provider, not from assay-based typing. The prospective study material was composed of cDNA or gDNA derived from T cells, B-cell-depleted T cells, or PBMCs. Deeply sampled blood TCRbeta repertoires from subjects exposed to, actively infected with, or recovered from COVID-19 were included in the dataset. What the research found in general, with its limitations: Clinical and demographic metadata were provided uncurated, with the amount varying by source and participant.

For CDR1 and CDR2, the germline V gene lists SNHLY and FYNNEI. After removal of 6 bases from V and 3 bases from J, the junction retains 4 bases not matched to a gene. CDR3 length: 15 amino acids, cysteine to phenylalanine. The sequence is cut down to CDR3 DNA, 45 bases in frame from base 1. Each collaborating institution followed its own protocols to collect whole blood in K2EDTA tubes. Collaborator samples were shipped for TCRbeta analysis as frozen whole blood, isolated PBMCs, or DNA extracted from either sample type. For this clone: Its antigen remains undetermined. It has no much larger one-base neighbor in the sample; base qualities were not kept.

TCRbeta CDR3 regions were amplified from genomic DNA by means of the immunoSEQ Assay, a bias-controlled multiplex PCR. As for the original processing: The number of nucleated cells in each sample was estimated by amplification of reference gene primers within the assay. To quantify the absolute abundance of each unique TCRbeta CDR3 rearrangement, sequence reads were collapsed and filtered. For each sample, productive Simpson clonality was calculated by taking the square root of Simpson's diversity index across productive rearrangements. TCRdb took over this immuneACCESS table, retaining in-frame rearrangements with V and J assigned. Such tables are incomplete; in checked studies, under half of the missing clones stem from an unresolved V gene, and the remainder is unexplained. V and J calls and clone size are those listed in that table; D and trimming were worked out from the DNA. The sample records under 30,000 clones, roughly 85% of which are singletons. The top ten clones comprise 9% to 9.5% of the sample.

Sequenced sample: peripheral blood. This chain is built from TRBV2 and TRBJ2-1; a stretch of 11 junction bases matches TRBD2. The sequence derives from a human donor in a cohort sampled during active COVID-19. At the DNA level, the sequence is TGTGCCAGCAGGGGGGGGACTAGCGGCTACAATGAGCAGTTCTTC. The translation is CASRGGTSGYNEQFF.